This T cell receptor (beta chain) was found in a study of cytomegalovirus exposure and HLA in healthy donors. V lost 2 bases and J lost 4, with 21 bases in between. Germline V gene data show CDR1 as SGHKS and CDR2 as YYEKEE (reference sequence). The CDR3 runs 17 residues. Each donor was nominally healthy when sampled (though unrecorded immune exposures were likely). Study conclusions and caveats: HLA restriction was apparent for most CMV-associated TCR beta chains in a later analysis. Trimming of TCR beta V- and J-genes showed a link, identified in a later analysis, to a missense DCLRE1C variant.

Remarks on this clone: Its specificity is not known.

It was with 60 Vbeta and 13 Jbeta primers that the PCR ran. TCRdb's copy holds only in-frame clones and misses some; the assay was immunoSEQ multiplex PCR. The sample has more than 85,000 clones, roughly three quarters seen once. The source of this sequence is a man aged 35-49 years in good health and CMV-seronegative. The chain employs TRBV5-5 and TRBJ2-5; TRBD2 is a possible D gene (5 bases). Sequencing was done on a sample of PBMCs. The chain's CDR3 is CASSFRQLGQTSETQYF. CDR3 coding DNA: TGTGCCAGCAGCTTTAGACAACTAGGGCAGACCTCAGAGACCCAGTACTTC.